The T cell receptor (beta chain) described here comes from a study of T cell changes during pregnancy in multiple sclerosis. Sequencing used immunoSEQ multiplex PCR; TCRdb keeps in-frame clones, though not all of them. This sample has about 100,000 clones, with around 93% found just once. CDR1 is MDHEN and CDR2 is SYDVKM in the germline V gene. V was clipped by 1 base and J by 8 bases, with 14 bases between them. The CDR3 is 15 amino acids. V and J are TRBV28 and TRBJ1-4, with D perhaps TRBD1 (5 bases). The source was peripheral blood, collected after pregnancy. This clonotype was obtained from a female donor with multiple sclerosis, enrolled in a pregnancy study. The CDR3 sequence: CASSLSGGIQEKLFF. CDR3 nucleotides: TGTGCCAGCAGTTTATCGGGGGGGATTCAGGAAAAACTGTTTTTT. Using reference TRBV28 and TRBJ1-4 for the parts outside the CDR3, the full variable domain is DVKVTQSSRYLVKRTGEKVFLECVQDMDHENMFWYRQDPGLGLRLIYFSYDVKMKEKGDIPEGYSVSREKKERFSLILESASTNQTSMYLCASSLSGGIQEKLFFGSGTQLSVL.